The 25 T cell receptor beta chains below were found in one sample sequenced in a study of T cells in Graves' hyperthyroidism and ophthalmopathy. TCR beta CDR3 sequences were amplified from RNA transcripts. First-round RT-PCR with HTBI primers amplified the TCR CDR3 region. TCRdb passed the multiplex PCR reads through MiXCR, listing each CDR3 protein once. There are around 350,000 distinct CDR3 sequences in the sample; roughly 13% occur only once, and around a tenth lies in the top ten. Source material: blood. Receptors originate from a woman between 18 and 30 years old with Graves' hyperthyroidism.

This clonotype occurred many times. The genes are TRBV6-2 or TRBV6-3 and TRBJ2-7, with no clear D. Germline CDR1 and CDR2: MNHEY and SVGEGT. Trimming pared 0 bases from V and 5 bases from J, leaving 14 bases between. This CDR3 contains 15 residues. The CDR3 DNA reads as TGTGCCAGCAGTTACTCTACCGCCTTATTGGACGAGCAGTACTTC. Amino acids: CASSYSTALLDEQYF.

In this sample, this clonotype turned up many times. The chain links TRBV9 to TRBJ2-3, with TRBD2 identical over 12 bases. With V trimmed by 4 bases and J by 10 bases, 7 bases remained unmatched. The germline V gene has CDR1 SGDLS and CDR2 YYNGEE. The CDR3 covers 14 residues. The chain's CDR3 is CASSRGLAGRSQYF. CDR3 DNA sequence: TGTGCCAGCAGCCGCGGACTAGCGGGGAGATCGCAGTATTTT.

About this clonotype: It may be a read error: a sequence one base away is much more abundant. The V gene is TRBV5-5, the J gene TRBJ2-2; the D call may be TRBD1 or TRBD2 (6 bases each). The CDR3 runs 15 residues. Germline CDR1 SGHKS, CDR2 YYEKEE (reference sequence). DNA of the CDR3: TGTGCCAGCAGCTTTTCGGGGGCGAACACCGGGGAGCTGCTTTTT. This sequence encodes CASSFSGANTGELLF.

This clonotype was counted only a few times. V gene TRBV15 combines with J gene TRBJ1-6; D may be TRBD1 (5 bases). Trimming left V 0 bases short and J 9 bases short, with 12 bases between. CDR3 length: 15 amino acids. CDR1 and CDR2 from the germline V gene are LNHNV and YYDKDF (reference sequence). CDR3 sequence: CATSRDTGPASPLHF. DNA for the CDR3: TGTGCCACCAGCAGAGATACGGGACCCGCTTCACCCCTCCACTTT.

This clonotype was found a few times. A much larger clone differs from this one at a single base, so this may be a read error. This chain uses TRBV3-1 with TRBJ1-1; D is unclear. Germline assignment: CDR1 LGHDT and CDR2 YNNKEL (reference sequence). This CDR3 region has 13 residues. V was trimmed by 1 base and J by 8 bases, leaving 11 bases between them. CDR3 nucleotides: TGTGCCAGCAGCCAAGCTGAAGGGAGGGAAGCTTTCTTT. Protein sequence: CASSQAEGREAFF. The variable domain in full, with the rest retrieved from reference TRBV3-1 and TRBJ1-1, is DTAVSQTPKYLVTQMGNDKSIKCEQNLGHDTMYWYKQDSKKFLKIMFSYNNKELIINETVPNRFSPKSPDKAHLNLHINSLELGDSAVYFCASSQAEGREAFFGQGTRLTVV.

This clonotype was counted only a few times. The chain is built from TRBV9 and TRBJ1-2; the D gene is possibly TRBD1 (5 bases). The CDR3 runs 16 residues. CDR1 SGDLS and CDR2 YYNGEE come from the germline V gene. V lost 3 bases and J 0 bases, leaving 15 bases between the germline ends. CDR3 residues: CASSASVGGPNYGYTF. As DNA, the CDR3 is TGTGCCAGCAGCGCATCGGTTGGGGGACCTAACTATGGCTACACCTTC.

This rearrangement joins TRBV10-3 to TRBJ2-1, with D possibly being TRBD1 (5 bases). The CDR3 is 13 amino acids. Germline V CDR1 and CDR2: ENHRY, SYGVKD. Trimming removed 8 bases from V and 10 bases from J, with 18 bases in between. The CDR3 sequence is CAIASVGVYEQFF. DNA for the CDR3: TGTGCCATCGCGAGCGTAGGGGTATACGAGCAGTTCTTC.

There are many counts of this clonotype. The CDR3, as DNA: TGCAGTGCTAGAGGGACTTCAAAGGAGGGTGGCTACACCTTC. It translates to CSARGTSKEGGYTF. This chain links TRBV20-1 with TRBJ1-2, with no clear D. The V end was cut by 1 base, the J end by 7 bases, with 16 bases between. The CDR3 contains 14 residues. Germline CDR1 is DFQATT and CDR2 is SNEGSKA (reference sequence).

This clonotype occurred once. This chain connects TRBV20-1 to TRBJ2-5; no reliable D call. From germline, CDR1 is DFQATT and CDR2 SNEGSKA (reference sequence). The CDR3 has 13 amino acids. Deletions cut 2 bases from V and 4 bases from J, with 11 bases between. The CDR3 nucleotides read TGCAGTGCTAGACGCCGCGGCGGAGAGACCCAGTACTTC. Its translation is CSARRRGGETQYF.

This clonotype occurred many times. This chain links TRBV12-3 or TRBV12-4 with TRBJ2-2, with 8 bases that match TRBD2. This CDR3 region has 14 residues. With V trimmed by 6 bases and J by 1 base, 1 base remained unmatched. The CDR3 protein is CASSRGGNTGELFF. CDR3 nucleotides: TGTGCCAGCAGCCGGGGGGGGAACACCGGGGAGCTGTTTTTT.

The chain employs TRBV20-1 and TRBJ2-2, with a weak D call TRBD1 (5 bases). CDR1 is DFQATT, CDR2 SNEGSKA, per germline (reference sequence). Trimming stripped 6 bases from V and 5 bases from J, with 16 bases between. The CDR3 loop spans 14 amino acids. The CDR3 region is CSAAGPMVTGELFF. The CDR3 region has the DNA TGCAGTGCAGCAGGGCCCATGGTGACCGGGGAGCTGTTTTTT.

The rearrangement joins TRBV19 to TRBJ2-5; D is perhaps TRBD2 (6 bases). V lost 8 bases and J 1 base, leaving 11 bases between the germline ends. From germline, CDR1 is LNHDA and CDR2 SQIVND (reference sequence). This CDR3 is built from 13 residues. CDR3 in amino acids: CASWAGSQETQYF. The CDR3, as DNA: TGTGCCAGTTGGGCGGGGAGCCAAGAGACCCAGTACTTC.

The rearrangement joins TRBV19 to TRBJ2-6; TRBD2 agrees at 8 bases. CDR1 and CDR2 (germline): LNHDA, SQIVND (reference sequence). There are 17 residues in the CDR3. V gave up 3 bases and J gave up 0 bases; unmatched junction bases: 4. CDR3: CASSIGGGTSGANVLTF. DNA for the CDR3: TGTGCCAGTAGTATCGGCGGGGGGACCTCTGGGGCCAACGTCCTGACTTTC.

This clonotype was picked up many times. The chain links TRBV29-1 to TRBJ2-5; 7 positions agree with TRBD2. Germline assignment: CDR1 SQVTM and CDR2 ANQGSEA. The CDR3 is 13 amino acids. The J segment lost 4 bases and the V segment lost 7 bases, leaving 9 bases of the junction unmatched. Here the CDR3 reads CSAHRGEAETQYF. Written as DNA, the CDR3 is TGCAGCGCTCACCGGGGGGAGGCAGAGACCCAGTACTTC.

In its sample, this clonotype was seen many times. The chain links TRBV19 to TRBJ1-1, with a weak D call TRBD1 (6 bases). CDR1 and CDR2 (germline): LNHDA, SQIVND (reference sequence). Between the trimmed V and J ends, which lost 10 bases and 0 bases, there was a span of 18 bases. This CDR3 is 15 amino acids long. CDR3 loop: CATGGTPVMNTEAFF. CDR3 DNA: TGTGCCACCGGCGGGACACCCGTTATGAACACTGAAGCTTTCTTT.

The sample holds many counts of this clonotype. The J gene is TRBJ1-6, the V gene TRBV12-3 or TRBV12-4; 7 bases agree with TRBD1. V gave up 3 bases and J gave up 7 bases; unmatched junction bases: 15. The CDR3 has 18 residues. The CDR3 DNA is TGTGCCAGCAGTTTGACGGCGACCCCGACAGGGAGGAATTCACCCCTCCACTTT. It codes for CASSLTATPTGRNSPLHF.

This clonotype was counted many times. The chain is built from TRBV20-1 and TRBJ1-1; TRBD1 might be the D (6 bases). The CDR3 has 14 amino acids. V lost 1 base and J lost 3, with 12 bases in between. Germline V gene sequence: CDR1 DFQATT, CDR2 SNEGSKA (reference sequence). Here the CDR3 DNA reads TGCAGTGCTAGAGTTGGGGGCCCGCACACTGAAGCTTTCTTT. This codes for CSARVGGPHTEAFF.

At least ten counts were recorded for this clonotype. The genes are TRBV30 and TRBJ1-2, with unresolved D. V was clipped by 0 bases and J by 7 bases, with 9 bases between them. The CDR3 length is 12 residues. Germline loops: CDR1 GTSNPN, CDR2 SVGIG (reference sequence). CDR3 residues: CAWSVPGPGYTF. Written as DNA, the CDR3 is TGTGCCTGGAGTGTACCCGGACCTGGCTACACCTTC.

This clonotype was counted many times. The chain uses TRBV20-1 and TRBJ2-1; no definite D call. CDR1 DFQATT and CDR2 SNEGSKA come from the germline V gene (reference sequence). V lost 4 bases to trimming and J lost 5 bases, with 18 bases between them. The CDR3 spans 15 residues. The CDR3 protein is CSATRALKADNEQFF. As DNA, the CDR3 is TGCAGTGCTACCCGGGCCCTAAAGGCGGACAATGAGCAGTTCTTC.

This clonotype occurred a few times. The chain's CDR3 is CASSQDRMANEQFF. The DNA of the CDR3 is TGCGCCAGCAGCCAAGATCGCATGGCGAATGAGCAGTTCTTC. The chain carries TRBV4-3 and TRBJ2-1; no definite D call. Trimming shortened V by 0 bases and J by 7 bases, and 10 bases separated the two germline ends. Germline V gene data show CDR1 as LGHNA and CDR2 as YSLEER. CDR3 length: 14 residues.

This chain's CDR3 is CATSAGQGWFF. The DNA of the CDR3 is TGTGCCACGTCGGCGGGACAGGGGTGGTTTTTT. V is TRBV10-3 and J is TRBJ1-4; 10 bases fit TRBD1. The CDR3 sequence is 11 residues long. The ends lost 10 bases at V and 16 bases at J; junction bases unmatched: 9. CDR1 and CDR2 from the germline V gene are ENHRY and SYGVKD.

The chain links TRBV3-1 to TRBJ2-2; no firm D call. The CDR3 is 15 residues long. Trimming removed 0 bases at V and 6 bases at J, with 11 bases between. Germline V gene lookup returns CDR1 LGHDT and CDR2 YNNKEL (reference sequence). CDR3 amino acids: CASSQDWGVAGELFF. For the CDR3, the DNA is TGTGCCAGCAGCCAAGATTGGGGTGTGGCCGGGGAGCTGTTTTTT.

This clonotype has at least ten counts. The V gene is TRBV7-2, the J gene TRBJ2-7, with unresolved D. Germline V gives CDR1 SGHTA, CDR2 FQGNSA. The CDR3 is 17 residues long. V dropped 1 base and J dropped 0 bases, with 16 bases sitting between them. The CDR3 protein is CASSLEATPLPSYEQYF. The DNA for the CDR3 is TGTGCCAGCAGCTTAGAGGCCACCCCACTTCCCTCCTACGAGCAGTACTTC.

J is TRBJ2-7 and V is TRBV6-4; D may be TRBD1 (7 bases). Deletions cut 5 bases from V and 0 bases from J, with 14 bases between. This CDR3 is built from 15 residues. Germline CDR1 is MRHNA and CDR2 is SNTAGT. CDR3 DNA sequence: TGTGCCAGCAGTATCGGGGGACAGACCTCCTACGAGCAGTACTTC. Translation gives CASSIGGQTSYEQYF.

This clonotype has at least ten counts. CDR3 sequence: CAGRFLGDPNTEAFF. As DNA, the CDR3 is TGTGCGGGTCGTTTCTTGGGGGACCCAAACACTGAAGCTTTCTTT. The chain joins TRBV6-1 to TRBJ1-1; D may be TRBD1 (5 bases). CDR1 MNHNS and CDR2 SASEGT come from the germline V gene. The CDR3 sequence is 15 residues long.